The 16 T cell receptor beta chains below come from one sample, sequenced in a study of shared clonotypes between healthy human individuals. The repertoire was sequenced with immunoSEQ multiplex PCR; TCRdb's copy has only in-frame clones and lacks some. The table records some 1.5 million clones, around 98% of them present only once. Specimen: naive CD4+ T cells sorted from blood. Subset: CD45RA+ positively selected. Receptors were obtained from a man aged 30 to 45 in good health.

The chain joins TRBV7-9 to TRBJ2-3; tentative D call: TRBD2 (5 bases). Germline V lookup: CDR1 SEHNR, CDR2 FQNEAQ (reference sequence). Trimming stripped 4 bases from V and 0 bases from J, with 17 bases between. The CDR3 has 17 amino acids. This chain's CDR3 is CASSSRVLALSTDTQYF. In DNA form, the CDR3 reads TGTGCCAGCAGCTCGCGGGTCCTAGCCCTCAGCACAGATACGCAGTATTTT.

The chain uses TRBV7-9 and TRBJ1-1; the D is unclear. V lost 5 bases and J lost 9, with 13 bases in between. The germline V gene has CDR1 SEHNR and CDR2 FQNEAQ (reference sequence). The CDR3 totals 12 residues. CDR3 sequence: CASSKDLPKAFF. The CDR3, as DNA: TGTGCCAGCAGCAAGGATTTACCTAAAGCTTTCTTT.

The chain carries TRBV2 and TRBJ1-1; TRBD1 aligns across 10 bases. The V segment lost 8 bases and the J segment 4 bases; nucleotides outside the gene matches: 7. The germline CDR1 and CDR2 sequences are SNHLY and FYNNEI. CDR3 length: 14 residues. CDR3 coding DNA: TGTGCCAGCGCTCCCGGACAGGGGGTCACTGAAGCTTTCTTT. Its translation is CASAPGQGVTEAFF. Using reference TRBV2 and TRBJ1-1 for the parts outside the CDR3, the full variable domain is EPEVTQTPSHQVTQMGQEVILRCVPISNHLYFYWYRQILGQKVEFLVSFYNNEISEKSEIFDDQFSVERPDGSNFTLKIRSTKLEDSAMYFCASAPGQGVTEAFFGQGTRLTVV.

This chain connects TRBV7-9 to TRBJ1-3, with D hard to call. Trimming took off 3 bases at V and 2 bases at J, with 14 bases between the two ends. Germline-derived CDR1 and CDR2 are SEHNR and FQNEAQ (reference sequence). The CDR3 length is 16 residues. The CDR3 DNA is TGTGCCAGCAGCTTCCACGCGGGTACTACTGGAAACACCATATATTTT. Translation: CASSFHAGTTGNTIYF.

The chain links TRBV7-8 to TRBJ2-3, with TRBD2 matching 8 bases. With 4 bases clipped from V and 0 bases from J, the junction kept 15 bases outside the gene matches. Germline V gene data show CDR1 as SGHVS and CDR2 as FQNEAQ. The CDR3 consists of 19 residues. The chain's CDR3 is CASSSISGVWGPSTDTQYF. In DNA form, the CDR3 reads TGTGCCAGCAGCTCGATTAGCGGGGTTTGGGGTCCTAGCACAGATACGCAGTATTTT.

The chain has TRBV9 and TRBJ1-2; TRBD1 aligns across 10 bases. Germline V gene data show CDR1 as SGDLS and CDR2 as YYNGEE. The J segment lost 3 bases and the V segment lost 0 bases, leaving 2 bases of the junction unmatched. The CDR3 contains 15 residues. This chain's CDR3 is CASSVDGTGDYGYTF. DNA of the CDR3: TGTGCCAGCAGCGTAGACGGGACAGGGGACTATGGCTACACCTTC.

This chain uses TRBV7-3 with TRBJ2-2; 10 nucleotides align to TRBD1. V lost 1 base to trimming and J lost 3 bases; unmatched junction nucleotides: 8. This CDR3 is 18 amino acids long. The germline V gene has CDR1 SGHTA and CDR2 FQGTGA. CDR3 in DNA: TGTGCCAGCAGCTTAATCCCCCACGGACAGGGGGACACCGGGGAGCTGTTTTTT. Its protein is CASSLIPHGQGDTGELFF.

This chain connects TRBV19 to TRBJ1-5, with TRBD1 matching 9 bases. Germline CDR1 LNHDA, CDR2 SQIVND (reference sequence). V lost 4 bases and J lost 5; bases outside the gene matches: 9. The length of the CDR3 is 16 residues. This CDR3 reads CASSTGRDRVYQPQHF. CDR3 in DNA: TGTGCCAGTAGTACAGGCCGGGACAGGGTCTATCAGCCCCAGCATTTT. The whole variable domain, filled in from reference TRBV19 and TRBJ1-5, reads DGGITQSPKYLFRKEGQNVTLSCEQNLNHDAMYWYRQDPGQGLRLIYYSQIVNDFQKGDIAEGYSVSREKKESFPLTVTSAQKNPTAFYLCASSTGRDRVYQPQHFGDGTRLSIL.

The chain joins TRBV2 to TRBJ2-1, with D hard to call. The germline V and J ends were trimmed by 7 bases and 4 bases, with 14 bases remaining between them. Germline CDR1 reads SNHLY; CDR2 reads FYNNEI. This CDR3 contains 14 residues. CDR3 in DNA: TGTGCCAGCAAGACTTCAGCCATATACAATGAGCAGTTCTTC. This translates into CASKTSAIYNEQFF.

V and J are TRBV27 and TRBJ2-1, with D possibly called TRBD1 or TRBD2 (5 bases each). Trimming took off 5 bases at V and 3 bases at J, with 11 bases between the two ends. Germline V gene sequence: CDR1 MNHEY, CDR2 SMNVEV (reference sequence). This CDR3 spans 14 amino acids. The CDR3 DNA sequence: TGTGCCAGCAGTAGTCGGGACCTCTACAATGAGCAGTTCTTC. Residues: CASSSRDLYNEQFF.

As for this clone: Other DNA sequences in this sample translate to the same CDR3. The V call is TRBV5-6, the J call TRBJ2-2; 11 bases are a match to TRBD2. Germline-derived CDR1 and CDR2 are SGHDT and YYEEEE. This CDR3 is 16 amino acids long. V gave up 2 bases and J gave up 2 bases; unmatched junction bases: 2. CDR3 DNA sequence: TGTGCCAGCAGCTTCGGACTAGCGGGTAACACCGGGGAGCTGTTTTTT. Translated, it gives CASSFGLAGNTGELFF.

The V and J genes are TRBV5-4 and TRBJ1-5; 7 bases align to TRBD1. The CDR3 runs to 13 residues. The germline CDR1 and CDR2 sequences are SGHNT and YYREEE (reference sequence). J was trimmed by 5 bases and V by 2 bases; bases with no gene match: 1. The CDR3, as DNA: TGTGCCAGCAGCTTTGACAGGGATCAGCCCCAGCATTTT. Its protein product is CASSFDRDQPQHF.

J is TRBJ2-7 and V is TRBV21-1; the D call of TRBD2 is as the table states it, not checked on the DNA. TRBV21-1 is tagged as a pseudogene. The CDR3 contains 12 residues. The CDR3 loop is CASSQSAAEQYF. CDR3 sequence (DNA): TGTGCCAGCTCCCAGTCGGCGGCCGAGCAGTACTTC.

The J gene is TRBJ2-1, the V gene TRBV7-2, with 7 bases identical to TRBD1. Per the germline V gene, CDR1 is SGHTA and CDR2 is FQGNSA. There are 14 residues in the CDR3. Unmatched junction bases numbered 6, after V lost 5 bases and J lost 5 bases. Written as DNA, the CDR3 is TGTGCCAGCAGCACCCAGACAGGGAACAATGAGCAGTTCTTC. It yields the protein CASSTQTGNNEQFF.

The gene calls are TRBV11-3 and TRBJ2-5; perhaps TRBD2 as D (6 bases). The CDR3 extends over 15 amino acids. Deletions cut 4 bases from V and 3 bases from J, with 15 bases between. Germline V gene data show CDR1 as SGHNT and CDR2 as YENEEA. The CDR3 nucleotides are TGTGCCAGCAGCTCCGATAGCGGTACAAAAGAGACCCAGTACTTC. Amino acids: CASSSDSGTKETQYF.

V is TRBV5-1 and J is TRBJ2-7, with TRBD2 matching over 8 bases. The V segment lost 1 base and the J segment 0 bases; nucleotides outside the gene matches: 6. The CDR3 loop spans 16 amino acids. Germline CDR1 reads SGHRS; CDR2 reads YFSETQ. The CDR3: CASSLWSSGSSYEQYF. DNA for the CDR3: TGCGCCAGCAGCTTGTGGTCTAGCGGGTCCTCCTACGAGCAGTACTTC.